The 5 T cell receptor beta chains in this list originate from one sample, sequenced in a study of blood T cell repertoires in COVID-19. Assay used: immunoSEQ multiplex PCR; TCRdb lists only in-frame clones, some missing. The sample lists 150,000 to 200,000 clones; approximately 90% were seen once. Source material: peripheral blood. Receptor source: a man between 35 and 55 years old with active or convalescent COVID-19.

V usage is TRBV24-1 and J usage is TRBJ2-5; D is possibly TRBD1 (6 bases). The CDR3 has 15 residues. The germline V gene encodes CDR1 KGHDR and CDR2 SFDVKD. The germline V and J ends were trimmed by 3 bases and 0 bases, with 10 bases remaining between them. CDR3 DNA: TGTGCCACCAGTGATCCCCAGGGGTACCAAGAGACCCAGTACTTC. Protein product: CATSDPQGYQETQYF.

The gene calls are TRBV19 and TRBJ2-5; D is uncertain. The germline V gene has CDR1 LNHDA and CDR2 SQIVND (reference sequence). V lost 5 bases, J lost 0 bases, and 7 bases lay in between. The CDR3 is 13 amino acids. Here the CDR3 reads CASSLADQETQYF. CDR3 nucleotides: TGTGCCAGTAGTCTGGCGGACCAAGAGACCCAGTACTTC.

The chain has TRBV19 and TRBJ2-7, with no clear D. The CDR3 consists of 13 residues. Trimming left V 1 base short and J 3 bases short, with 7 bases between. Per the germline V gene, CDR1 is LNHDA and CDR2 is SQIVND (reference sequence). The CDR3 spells CASSIGFSYEQYF. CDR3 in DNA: TGTGCCAGTAGTATAGGTTTCAGCTACGAGCAGTACTTC.

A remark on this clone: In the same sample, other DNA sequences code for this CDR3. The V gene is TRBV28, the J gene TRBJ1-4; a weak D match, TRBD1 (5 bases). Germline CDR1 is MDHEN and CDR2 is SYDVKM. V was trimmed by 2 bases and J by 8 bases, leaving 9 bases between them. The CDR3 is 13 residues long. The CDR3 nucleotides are TGTGCCAGCAGTTTACCGGGGGGGGAAAAACTGTTTTTT. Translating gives CASSLPGGEKLFF.

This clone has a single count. The CDR3 nucleotides read TGTGCCAGCAGCCCCGACAGGGCAAGCTACAATGAGCAGTTCTTC. This sequence encodes CASSPDRASYNEQFF. V is TRBV6-5 and J is TRBJ2-1; 7 nucleotides agree with TRBD1. V trimming: 6 bases; J trimming: 3 bases; junction bases outside the gene matches: 8. This CDR3 region has 15 residues. The germline gives CDR1 MNHEY, CDR2 SVGAGI.